The rows below give T cell receptor beta chains drawn from one sample of a study of blood T cell repertoires in COVID-19. Using immunoSEQ multiplex PCR, the repertoire was profiled, and TCRdb retains in-frame clones only, with some absent. The sample contains just over 250,000 clones, around 90% of which appear only once. The sequenced sample consisted of peripheral blood. These receptors originate from a person under 35 with COVID-19, enrolled during active disease. Both conserved end residues are part of each CDR3. Fields, in order: D gene, V gene, J gene, CDR3 protein, CDR3 DNA. D genes are given only for firm matches.

d_gene: -
v_gene: TRBV27
j_gene: TRBJ1-5
CDR3aa: CASSFGPDQPQHF
CDR3nt: TGTGCCAGCAGTTTTGGGCCTGATCAGCCCCAGCATTTT

d_gene: -
v_gene: TRBV6-1
j_gene: TRBJ2-1
CDR3aa: CASSATGRSSYNEQFF
CDR3nt: TGTGCCAGCAGTGCCACAGGGCGGAGCTCCTACAATGAGCAGTTCTTC

d_gene: -
v_gene: TRBV11-3
j_gene: TRBJ2-7
CDR3aa: CASTPGHNSYEQYF
CDR3nt: TGTGCCAGCACCCCGGGACACAACTCCTACGAGCAGTACTTC

d_gene: -
v_gene: TRBV2
j_gene: TRBJ2-7
CDR3aa: CASRREAYEQYF
CDR3nt: TGTGCCAGCAGGAGAGAGGCCTACGAGCAGTACTTC

d_gene: -
v_gene: TRBV3-1/TRBV3-2
j_gene: TRBJ2-1
CDR3aa: CASSPRAGEQFF
CDR3nt: TGTGCCAGCAGCCCGAGAGCGGGTGAGCAGTTCTTC

d_gene: -
v_gene: TRBV29-1
j_gene: TRBJ1-2
CDR3aa: CSVLGQTGLNGYTF
CDR3nt: TGCAGCGTTCTAGGACAGACGGGGTTGAATGGCTACACCTTC

d_gene: -
v_gene: TRBV25-1
j_gene: TRBJ1-1
CDR3aa: CASSALRGTFTEAFF
CDR3nt: TGTGCCAGCAGCGCCTTAAGGGGGACCTTCACTGAAGCTTTCTTT

d_gene: TRBD2
v_gene: TRBV27
j_gene: TRBJ2-1
CDR3aa: CASSSSGSSHEQFF
CDR3nt: TGTGCCAGCAGCTCTAGCGGGTCATCGCATGAGCAGTTCTTC

d_gene: -
v_gene: TRBV28
j_gene: TRBJ2-6
CDR3aa: CASSPAGTRFSGANVLTF
CDR3nt: TGTGCCAGCAGTCCAGCCGGGACAAGATTCTCTGGGGCCAACGTCCTGACTTTC

d_gene: -
v_gene: TRBV7-8
j_gene: TRBJ1-2
CDR3aa: CASTRGPGDYGYTF
CDR3nt: TGTGCCAGCACAAGGGGCCCCGGAGACTATGGCTACACCTTC

d_gene: TRBD2
v_gene: TRBV10-1
j_gene: TRBJ2-7
CDR3aa: CASSPAGTSYEQYF
CDR3nt: TGCGCCAGCAGCCCAGCGGGAACGTCCTACGAGCAGTACTTC

d_gene: -
v_gene: TRBV6-5
j_gene: TRBJ2-1
CDR3aa: CASSYSPPSSYNEQFF
CDR3nt: TGTGCCAGCAGTTACTCTCCCCCGAGCTCCTACAATGAGCAGTTCTTC

d_gene: -
v_gene: TRBV6-5
j_gene: TRBJ2-7
CDR3aa: CASSYQGREQYF
CDR3nt: TGTGCCAGCAGTTACCAGGGCCGGGAGCAGTACTTC

d_gene: -
v_gene: TRBV19
j_gene: TRBJ2-3
CDR3aa: CASRNGQGFTDTQYF
CDR3nt: TGTGCCAGTAGGAACGGGCAGGGATTCACAGATACGCAGTATTTT

d_gene: -
v_gene: TRBV25-1
j_gene: TRBJ1-4
CDR3aa: CASSEGEELFF
CDR3nt: TGTGCCAGCAGTGAGGGAGAGGAACTGTTTTTT

d_gene: -
v_gene: TRBV27
j_gene: TRBJ2-2
CDR3aa: CASSSRDSLTGELFF
CDR3nt: TGTGCCAGCAGTTCCAGGGACTCTCTAACCGGGGAGCTGTTTTTT